The 28 T cell receptor beta chains given below trace back to one sample, sequenced in a study of cytomegalovirus exposure and HLA in healthy donors. Primers: 60 Vbeta forward and 13 Jbeta reverse. Method: immunoSEQ multiplex PCR; TCRdb's copy keeps in-frame clones and lacks some. The table shows around 150,000 clones, with about 74% occurring only once. The source material was PBMCs. The receptors stem from a man aged 40-49 years in good health and CMV-seronegative.

The V gene is TRBV14, the J gene TRBJ2-1, with 12 nucleotides matching TRBD2. Germline loops: CDR1 SGHDN, CDR2 FVKESK. Trimming at V came to 4 bases and at J to 5 bases, leaving 3 bases not matched to a gene. This CDR3 region has 15 residues. The CDR3 loop is CASSRWTSGNNEQFF. In DNA, the CDR3 is TGTGCCAGCAGCCGGTGGACTAGCGGGAACAATGAGCAGTTCTTC.

The chain employs TRBV7-2 and TRBJ2-1; 14 bases are a match to TRBD2. The CDR3 totals 15 residues. Trimming took 5 bases from V and 12 from J; bases not matched to a gene: 9. Germline lookup yields CDR1 SGHTA and CDR2 FQGNSA. CDR3 sequence reads: CASSPGLAGDQRQFF. As DNA, the CDR3 is TGTGCCAGCAGCCCGGGACTAGCGGGGGACCAACGGCAGTTCTTC.

The chain has TRBV9 and TRBJ2-1; unclear D gene. Germline assignment: CDR1 SGDLS and CDR2 YYNGEE. The CDR3 is made up of 12 amino acids. V lost 3 bases and J lost 7, with 8 bases in between. CDR3 nucleotide sequence: TGTGCCAGCAGCGGCTCAGAAAATGAGCAGTTCTTC. It translates to CASSGSENEQFF.

The chain uses TRBV9 and TRBJ2-3, with TRBD2 identical over 8 bases. Germline values: CDR1 SGDLS, CDR2 YYNGEE. The CDR3 totals 16 residues. V trimming: 4 bases; J trimming: 2 bases; junction bases outside the gene matches: 9. The CDR3 coding sequence is TGTGCCAGCAGCTTAACCGGGACTAGTGCCACAGATACGCAGTATTTT. As protein: CASSLTGTSATDTQYF.

This clone was seen once. The chain joins TRBV6-6 to TRBJ2-7, with D tentatively TRBD1 (5 bases). The CDR3 runs 12 residues. The V gene's germline CDR1 is MNHNY and CDR2 SVGAGI (reference sequence). V was shortened by 6 bases and J by 2 bases, with 8 bases between the two germline ends. The CDR3 is CASSDSPYEQYF. CDR3 nucleotide sequence: TGTGCCAGCAGCGACAGTCCCTACGAGCAGTACTTC.

The rearrangement joins TRBV6-1 to TRBJ1-5, with 7 bases matching TRBD1. Germline assignment: CDR1 MNHNS and CDR2 SASEGT. Losses at the gene ends were 3 bases for V and 6 bases for J; bases not matched to a gene: 5. This CDR3 region has 14 residues. The CDR3 loop is CASSDRQGGQPQHF. DNA of the CDR3: TGTGCCAGCAGTGACCGACAGGGCGGTCAGCCCCAGCATTTT.

The rearrangement uses TRBV30 and TRBJ1-2; 7 bases line up with TRBD1. After removal of 7 bases from V and 8 bases from J, the junction contained 7 bases not matched to a gene. Germline V gives CDR1 GTSNPN, CDR2 SVGIG (reference sequence). The CDR3 is made up of 11 amino acids. The CDR3, as DNA: TGTGCCTACCAGACAGGGAGCGGCTACACCTTC. It translates to CAYQTGSGYTF.

This chain connects TRBV7-2 to TRBJ1-2; D is unresolved. This CDR3 region has 15 residues. Germline CDR1 and CDR2: SGHTA and FQGNSA. Trimming cost V 3 bases and J 8 bases, with 19 bases left between them. CDR3 in amino acids: CASSFTIQRPPGYTF. CDR3 DNA sequence: TGTGCCAGCAGCTTCACGATACAGCGGCCCCCGGGCTACACCTTC.

A note on this clone: This same CDR3 is encoded by further DNA sequences in the sample. The gene calls are TRBV28 and TRBJ1-1, with D possibly being TRBD1 (6 bases). Deletions cut 6 bases from V and 1 base from J, with 9 bases between. This CDR3 contains 13 residues. Germline V CDR1 and CDR2: MDHEN, SYDVKM. CDR3 residues: CASRPQGNTEAFF. Written as DNA, the CDR3 is TGTGCCAGCAGGCCACAGGGGAACACTGAAGCTTTCTTT.

The rearrangement uses TRBV5-4 and TRBJ2-7; 12 bases match TRBD1. Germline CDR1 is SGHNT and CDR2 is YYREEE (reference sequence). Trimming cost V 4 bases and J 6 bases; bases outside gene matches: 11. This CDR3 has 16 amino acids. CDR3 sequence: CASSPSRDRGPGEQYF. CDR3 sequence (DNA): TGTGCCAGCAGCCCGTCCCGGGACAGGGGGCCGGGCGAGCAGTACTTC.

CDR3 region: CASSPQAPAGTEAFF. Written as DNA, the CDR3 is TGTGCCAGCAGCCCTCAGGCGCCAGCAGGGACTGAAGCTTTCTTT. The chain has TRBV7-2 and TRBJ1-1; D perhaps matches TRBD1 (5 bases). V lost 5 bases and J 5 bases, leaving 18 bases between the germline ends. The CDR3 totals 15 residues. Germline V gene data show CDR1 as SGHTA and CDR2 as FQGNSA.

The rearrangement uses TRBV9 and TRBJ1-4, with D perhaps TRBD1 (6 bases). Trimming took off 4 bases at V and 8 bases at J, with 15 bases between the two ends. The CDR3 is made up of 14 amino acids. Germline CDR1 SGDLS, CDR2 YYNGEE. CDR3 nucleotide sequence: TGTGCCAGCAGCCTGGGGGCGCAGGAGGAAAAACTGTTTTTT. This gives the protein CASSLGAQEEKLFF.

The chain has TRBV4-3 and TRBJ1-1; tentative D call: TRBD1 (6 bases). Germline lookup yields CDR1 LGHNA and CDR2 YSLEER. The CDR3 has 15 amino acids. Trimming pared 1 base from V and 5 bases from J, leaving 14 bases between. For the CDR3, the DNA is TGCGCCAGCAGCCAAGGGGGGCACAGTTCAACTGAAGCTTTCTTT. This gives the protein CASSQGGHSSTEAFF.

The J gene is TRBJ2-3, the V gene TRBV29-1; TRBD2 matches 8 bases. Germline lookup yields CDR1 SQVTM and CDR2 ANQGSEA. With 4 bases clipped from V and 5 bases from J, the junction kept 11 bases outside the gene matches. This CDR3 comprises 15 residues. CDR3 in DNA: TGCAGCGTTGCCGGAGCGGGGGCGGAGGGAGATACGCAGTATTTT. Translation gives CSVAGAGAEGDTQYF.

The rearrangement joins TRBV6-1 to TRBJ1-2, with D perhaps TRBD1 (6 bases). Germline CDR1 reads MNHNS; CDR2 reads SASEGT. V dropped 6 bases and J dropped 0 bases, with 8 bases sitting between them. This CDR3 comprises 13 residues. The CDR3 nucleotides read TGTGCCAGCAGCGGGACAACTAACTATGGCTACACCTTC. Its protein is CASSGTTNYGYTF.

This clone appeared once. The chain links TRBV27 to TRBJ2-6; 7 bases map to TRBD1. J was trimmed by 2 bases and V by 6 bases; bases with no gene match: 4. The CDR3 is 15 residues long. Germline CDR1 reads MNHEY; CDR2 reads SMNVEV (reference sequence). The CDR3 DNA reads TGTGCCAGCAGGCCACAGGGGACTGGGGCCAACGTCCTGACTTTC. It specifies CASRPQGTGANVLTF.

J is TRBJ1-2 and V is TRBV15; D gene uncertain. Germline CDR1 LNHNV, CDR2 YYDKDF (reference sequence). V dropped 4 bases and J dropped 4 bases, with 13 bases sitting between them. The CDR3 totals 14 residues. The CDR3 reads CATSNPPYGYGYTF. The CDR3 DNA reads TGTGCCACCAGCAACCCCCCCTACGGCTATGGCTACACCTTC. Filled out from reference TRBV15 and TRBJ1-2, the complete variable domain reads DAMVIQNPRYQVTQFGKPVTLSCSQTLNHNVMYWYQQKSSQAPKLLFHYYDKDFNNEADTPDNFQSRRPNTSFCFLDIRSPGLGDTAMYLCATSNPPYGYGYTFGSGTRLTVV.

The chain links TRBV11-3 to TRBJ2-3; 7 bases line up with TRBD1. The trim removed 6 bases at V and 0 bases at J, leaving 9 bases unmatched. The CDR3 loop spans 16 amino acids. The germline V gene has CDR1 SGHNT and CDR2 YENEEA. CDR3 nucleotides: TGTGCCAGCAGGCAACCCACAGGGGCTAGCACAGATACGCAGTATTTT. This sequence encodes CASRQPTGASTDTQYF.

This clone was seen a few times. The rearrangement links TRBV30 to TRBJ1-1, with D possibly TRBD1 on 6 matching bases. V lost 1 base and J lost 4, with 16 bases in between. This CDR3 comprises 15 residues. Per the germline V gene, CDR1 is GTSNPN and CDR2 is SVGIG (reference sequence). This chain's CDR3 is CAWSGQTGWITEAFF. DNA for the CDR3: TGTGCCTGGAGTGGCCAGACAGGATGGATCACTGAAGCTTTCTTT.

This clone came up a few times. In DNA, the CDR3 is TGTGCCAGCAGCCTAAGCCAAGGGGGGGCCGGGGAGCTGTTTTTT. This codes for CASSLSQGGAGELFF. This chain links TRBV2 with TRBJ2-2; possible D gene TRBD2, 7 bases. Germline V CDR1 and CDR2: SNHLY, FYNNEI. The CDR3 contains 15 residues. Trimming stripped 6 bases from V and 6 bases from J, with 17 bases between.

This clone appeared many times. DNA of the CDR3: TGTGCCAGCAGCTTGGGTATGAAGGAGGCGGGAGATTACGAGCAGTACTTC. Protein: CASSLGMKEAGDYEQYF. The chain uses TRBV5-6 and TRBJ2-7; 7 nucleotides line up with TRBD2. V trimming: 0 bases; J trimming: 4 bases; junction bases outside the gene matches: 13. This CDR3 comprises 17 residues. Germline V gene lookup returns CDR1 SGHDT and CDR2 YYEEEE.

This sequence joins TRBV7-8 and TRBJ2-7, with D tentatively TRBD1 (6 bases). Trimming removed 6 bases from V and 4 bases from J, with 13 bases in between. Germline V lookup: CDR1 SGHVS, CDR2 FQNEAQ. The CDR3 totals 13 residues. The CDR3 loop reads CASRARDTYEQYF. CDR3 nucleotides: TGTGCCAGCAGGGCCCGGGACACTTACGAGCAGTACTTC.

The chain carries TRBV11-2 and TRBJ2-7; the D gene is possibly TRBD1 (6 bases). The CDR3 has 16 amino acids. V dropped 3 bases and J dropped 4 bases, with 19 bases sitting between them. The germline V gene encodes CDR1 SGHAT and CDR2 FQNNGV. In DNA form, the CDR3 reads TGTGCCAGCAGCTTTCAGGGGACCCCCTCTCCTTACGAGCAGTACTTC. Translated: CASSFQGTPSPYEQYF.

The chain links TRBV5-1 to TRBJ1-6, with 7 bases identical to TRBD1. The CDR3 loop spans 16 amino acids. CDR1 is SGHRS and CDR2 is YFSETQ in the germline V gene. With 0 bases clipped from V and 5 bases from J, the junction kept 5 bases outside the gene matches. The CDR3 bases are TGCGCCAGCAGCTTGGGACAGGGTGCCAATAATTCACCCCTCCACTTT. Its protein product is CASSLGQGANNSPLHF.

This clone is medium-sized in the sample. The V gene is TRBV6-1, the J gene TRBJ1-1; D remains ambiguous. V was cut by 8 bases and J by 7 bases, with 17 bases left in between. The CDR3 runs 13 residues. Germline values: CDR1 MNHNS, CDR2 SASEGT. The CDR3: CASLPRFTSEAFF. CDR3 nucleotide sequence: TGTGCCAGCCTTCCCAGATTTACCAGTGAAGCTTTCTTT.

There are a few counts of this clone. The chain recombines TRBV27 with TRBJ2-2; the D gene is possibly TRBD1 (5 bases). The V end lost 2 bases, the J end lost 1 base, and 5 bases lay between the germline ends. The CDR3 contains 14 residues. Looked up from germline, CDR1 is MNHEY and CDR2 is SMNVEV (reference sequence). The CDR3 spells CASSLQGNTGELFF. CDR3 bases: TGTGCCAGCAGTTTACAGGGGAACACCGGGGAGCTGTTTTTT.

The chain combines TRBV6-1 with TRBJ2-7, with 8 bases matching TRBD1. The junction had 5 bases not matched to a gene; V was cut back by 4 bases and J by 3 bases. Germline V gene sequence: CDR1 MNHNS, CDR2 SASEGT. The CDR3 covers 14 residues. CDR3 sequence: CASSGDRLSYEQYF. DNA for the CDR3: TGTGCCAGCAGTGGGGACAGGCTCAGCTACGAGCAGTACTTC.

The chain is built from TRBV30 and TRBJ1-3; D remains ambiguous. This CDR3 spans 14 amino acids. V dropped 0 bases and J dropped 4 bases, with 10 bases sitting between them. Looked up from germline, CDR1 is GTSNPN and CDR2 is SVGIG (reference sequence). The CDR3 region is CAWSVRGGGNTIYF. CDR3 in DNA: TGTGCCTGGAGTGTACGGGGAGGAGGAAACACCATATATTTT.